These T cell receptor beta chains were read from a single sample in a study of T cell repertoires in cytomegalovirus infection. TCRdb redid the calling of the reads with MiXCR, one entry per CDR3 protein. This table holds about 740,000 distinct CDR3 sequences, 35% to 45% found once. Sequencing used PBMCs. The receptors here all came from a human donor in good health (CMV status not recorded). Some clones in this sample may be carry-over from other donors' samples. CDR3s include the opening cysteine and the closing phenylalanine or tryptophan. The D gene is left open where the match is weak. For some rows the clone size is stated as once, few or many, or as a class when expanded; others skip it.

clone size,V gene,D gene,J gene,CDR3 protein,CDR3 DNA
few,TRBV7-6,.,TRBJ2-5,CASSQPWGETQYF,TGTGCCAGCAGCCAACCCTGGGGAGAGACCCAGTACTTC
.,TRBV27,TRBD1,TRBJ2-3,CASSPWTGANTQYF,TGTGCCAGCAGCCCATGGACAGGGGCAAATACGCAGTATTTT
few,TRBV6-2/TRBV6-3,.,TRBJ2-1,CASRQPSGDPPYNEQFF,TGTGCCAGCAGACAACCCTCCGGGGACCCCCCCTACAATGAGCAGTTCTTC
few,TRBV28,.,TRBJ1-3,CASSSHTGGNTIYF,TGTGCCAGCAGTTCACACACGGGGGGAAACACCATATATTTT
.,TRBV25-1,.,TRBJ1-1,CASSELRGTEGFF,TGTGCCAGCAGTGAGTTGAGGGGCACTGAAGGTTTCTTT
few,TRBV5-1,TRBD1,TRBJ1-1,CASSYKIKRGQGNTEAFF,TGCGCCAGCAGCTATAAGATCAAACGGGGACAGGGGAACACTGAAGCTTTCTTT
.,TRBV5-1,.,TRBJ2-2,CASKPGKGVATGALFF,TGCGCCAGCAAGCCGGGGAAGGGAGTTGCCACCGGGGCGCTGTTTTTT
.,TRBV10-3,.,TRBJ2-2,CAITGQNTGELFF,TGTGCCATCACCGGACAGAACACCGGGGAGCTGTTTTTT
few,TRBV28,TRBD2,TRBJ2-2,CASFSPGLAGVRGTGELFF,TGTGCCAGCTTCTCCCCAGGGCTAGCGGGAGTACGAGGCACCGGGGAGCTGTTTTTT
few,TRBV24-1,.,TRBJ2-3,CATRNLGEDTQYF,TGTGCCACCAGAAATCTCGGGGAGGATACGCAGTATTTT
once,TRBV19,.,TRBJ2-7,CASSIFGQSSYEQYF,TGTGCCAGTAGTATTTTTGGACAGAGCTCCTACGAGCAGTACTTC
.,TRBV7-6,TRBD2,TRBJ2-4,CSSSLIGLAGENIQYF,TGTTCCAGCAGCTTAATAGGACTAGCGGGAGAAAACATTCAGTACTTC
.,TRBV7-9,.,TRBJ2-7,CASSLLSLSSYEQYF,TGTGCCAGCAGCTTACTATCCCTGTCTTCCTACGAGCAGTACTTC
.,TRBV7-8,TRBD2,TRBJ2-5,CASSLELAGVEGETQYF,TGTGCCAGCAGCCTTGAACTAGCGGGAGTTGAAGGAGAGACCCAGTACTTC
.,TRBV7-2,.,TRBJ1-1,CASSFAGRMNTEAFF,TGTGCCAGCAGCTTTGCGGGACGGATGAACACTGAAGCTTTCTTT
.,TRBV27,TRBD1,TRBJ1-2,CASSLDGGQGRYGYTF,TGTGCCAGCAGTCTCGATGGGGGACAGGGCAGATATGGCTACACCTTC
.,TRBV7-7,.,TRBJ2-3,CASSLSSEFSTDTQYF,TGTGCTAGCAGCTTATCTAGCGAGTTTAGCACAGATACGCAGTATTTT
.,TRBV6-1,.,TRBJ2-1,CASSFVDAPYNEQFF,TGTGCCAGCAGTTTCGTGGACGCACCCTACAATGAGCAGTTCTTC
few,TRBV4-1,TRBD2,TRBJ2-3,CASSPRGGGADTQYF,TGTGCCAGCAGCCCCCGGGGCGGGGGGGCAGATACGCAGTATTTT
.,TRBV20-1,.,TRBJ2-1,CSAPTIGVQSKSDEQFF,TGCAGTGCCCCAACGATTGGCGTACAATCAAAATCGGATGAGCAGTTCTTC
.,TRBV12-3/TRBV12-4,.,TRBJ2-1,CASRLGVYNEQFF,TGTGCCAGCAGGCTGGGCGTATACAATGAGCAGTTCTTC
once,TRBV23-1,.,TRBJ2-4,CASSQDQDRIPKNIQYF,TGCGCCAGCAGTCAAGACCAGGACCGGATACCCAAAAACATTCAGTACTTC
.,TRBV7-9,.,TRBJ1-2,CASSPGVRIRANYGYTF,TGTGCCAGCAGCCCAGGGGTCCGGATCCGAGCTAACTATGGCTACACCTTC
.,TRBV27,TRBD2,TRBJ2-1,CASSLDTAGGNNEQFF,TGTGCCAGCAGTTTAGATACAGCGGGGGGGAACAATGAGCAGTTCTTC
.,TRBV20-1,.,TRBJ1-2,CSAGPMARTYGYTF,TGCAGTGCAGGGCCGATGGCCAGAACGTATGGCTACACCTTC
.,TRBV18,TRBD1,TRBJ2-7,CASSPGAGGIYEQYF,TGTGCCAGCTCACCAGGGGCAGGGGGCATTTACGAGCAGTACTTC
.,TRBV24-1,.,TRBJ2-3,CATSDRSSVSTDTKYF,TGTGCCACCAGTGATCGGAGTAGCGTAAGCACAGATACGAAGTATTTT
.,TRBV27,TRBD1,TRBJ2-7,CASSPSWTGYEQYF,TGTGCCAGCAGTCCCTCTTGGACAGGCTACGAGCAGTACTTC
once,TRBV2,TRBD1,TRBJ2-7,CASIPTGGFSYEQYF,TGTGCCAGCATCCCGACAGGGGGTTTCTCCTACGAGCAGTACTTC
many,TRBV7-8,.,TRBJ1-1,CASSLNVNTEAFF,TGTGCCAGCAGCTTAAATGTGAACACTGAAGCTTTCTTT
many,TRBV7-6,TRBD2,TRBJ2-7,CASSLGQAGVREQYF,TGTGCCAGCAGCTTGGGACAAGCGGGGGTGAGAGAGCAGTACTTC
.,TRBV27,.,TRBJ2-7,CASSFSGGLGPYEQYF,TGTGCCAGCAGTTTCTCGGGCGGGCTCGGGCCCTACGAGCAGTACTTC
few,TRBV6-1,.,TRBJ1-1,CASSKQEGESEAFF,TGTGCCAGCAGTAAACAGGAGGGGGAGTCTGAAGCTTTCTTT
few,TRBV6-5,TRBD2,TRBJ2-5,CASSKLAGAEGETQYF,TGTGCCAGCAGTAAGCTAGCGGGAGCCGAGGGAGAGACCCAGTACTTC
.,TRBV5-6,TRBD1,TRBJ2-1,CDSCWTGSNEQFF,TGTGACAGCTGTTGGACAGGCTCCAATGAGCAGTTCTTC
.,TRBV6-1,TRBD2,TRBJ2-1,CASSSGLATSEQFF,TGTGCCAGCAGTTCCGGACTAGCAACATCTGAGCAGTTCTTC
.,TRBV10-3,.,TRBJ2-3,CATWTTSTDTQYF,TGTGCCACTTGGACTACCAGCACAGATACGCAGTATTTT
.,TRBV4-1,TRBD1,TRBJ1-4,CARSQDPGQGEKLFF,TGCGCCCGCAGCCAAGATCCGGGACAGGGAGAAAAACTGTTTTTT
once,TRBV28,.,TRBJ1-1,CASRPIDSLNTEAFF,TGTGCCAGCAGACCTATAGACAGTTTGAACACTGAAGCTTTCTTT
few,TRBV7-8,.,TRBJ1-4,CASSPTRRAGEKLFF,TGTGCCAGCAGCCCCACTAGGAGGGCAGGGGAAAAACTGTTTTTT
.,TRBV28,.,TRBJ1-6,CASSLNPGNDSPLHF,TGTGCCAGCAGTCTAAATCCAGGGAATGATTCACCCCTCCACTTT
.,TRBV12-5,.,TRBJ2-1,CASGPRLDGFNEQFF,TGTGCTAGTGGTCCCCGCCTTGACGGGTTCAATGAGCAGTTCTTC
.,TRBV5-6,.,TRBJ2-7,CAQTQEEQYF,TGTGCACAGACCCAGGAGGAGCAGTACTTC
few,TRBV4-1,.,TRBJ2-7,CASSQGSRASSYEQYF,TGCGCCAGCAGCCAAGGAAGCAGGGCGAGCTCCTACGAGCAGTACTTC
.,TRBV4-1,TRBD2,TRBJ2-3,CASSQPQAGGTDTQYF,TGCGCCAGCAGCCAACCCCAGGCGGGGGGCACAGATACGCAGTATTTT
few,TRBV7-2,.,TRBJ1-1,CASSLVEPGLGFTEAFF,TGTGCCAGCAGCTTAGTAGAGCCAGGGTTAGGCTTCACTGAAGCTTTCTTT
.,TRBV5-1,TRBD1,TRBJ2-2,CASSPGQGRYTGELFF,TGCGCCAGCAGCCCCGGACAGGGGAGATACACCGGGGAGCTGTTTTTT
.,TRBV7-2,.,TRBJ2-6,CASSLVGAGANVLTF,TGTGCCAGCAGCTTAGTGGGGGCTGGGGCCAACGTCCTGACTTTC
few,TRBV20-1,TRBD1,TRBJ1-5,CSAAIRQGGQPQHF,TGCAGTGCTGCCATACGACAGGGAGGTCAGCCCCAGCATTTT
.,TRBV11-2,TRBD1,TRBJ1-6,CASSPLDRGGRSPLHF,TGTGCCAGCAGCCCCCTAGACAGGGGAGGACGTTCACCCCTCCACTTT